Listed below are T cell receptor beta chains from one sample, sequenced in a study of blood T cell repertoires in COVID-19. The method was immunoSEQ multiplex PCR; TCRdb's version includes in-frame clones alone and lacks a portion of them. The repertoire consists of fewer than 65,000 clones, with roughly 90% occurring once and the leading ten covering roughly 3.9%. Sample: peripheral blood. The receptors stem from a man between 45 and 60 years old with acute or convalescent COVID-19. The CDR3 runs from the conserved cysteine through the conserved F or W. D genes are given only for firm matches. The size entry is marked missing in some rows and otherwise reads once, few, many or a size class.

j_gene | len | abundance | d_gene | v_gene | CDR3nt | CDR3aa
TRBJ1-3 | 20 | . | . | TRBV21-1 | TGTGCCAGCGACCCGCCGGCAACTCCGGGACAGCTAAGCTCTGGAAACACCATATATTTT | CASDPPATPGQLSSGNTIYF
TRBJ2-1 | 16 | . | TRBD1 | TRBV5-6 | TGTGCCAGCAGCCATATACCGGGACAGGGTCTCAATGAGCAGTTCTTC | CASSHIPGQGLNEQFF
TRBJ1-3 | 13 | . | . | TRBV6-1 | TGTGCCAGCAGTGAGGAAGGTCGGGACACCATATATTTT | CASSEEGRDTIYF
TRBJ2-2 | 17 | . | TRBD2 | TRBV29-1 | TGCAGCGTATTTAAAAGGCCGGGACTAGCGCACACCGGGGAGCTGTTTTTT | CSVFKRPGLAHTGELFF
TRBJ2-2 | 13 | once | TRBD1 | TRBV7-8 | TGTGCCAGCAGCTGGGACAGGACCGGGGAGCTGTTTTTT | CASSWDRTGELFF
TRBJ1-3 | 13 | . | TRBD1 | TRBV6-5 | TGTGCCAGCTTCCGGGACAGGGAAAACACCATATATTTT | CASFRDRENTIYF
TRBJ2-5 | 14 | . | . | TRBV12-5 | TGTGCTAGTGGTTCGCCGAGTTTGCAAGAGACCCAGTACTTC | CASGSPSLQETQYF
TRBJ2-7 | 16 | . | . | TRBV29-1 | TGCAGCGTTGAAGGGGGGGGACAGGTAGGAGTTAGCGAGCAGTACTTC | CSVEGGGQVGVSEQYF
TRBJ2-7 | 12 | . | . | TRBV2 | TGTGCCAGCAGTAGGGGATCATACGAGCAGTACTTC | CASSRGSYEQYF
TRBJ2-7 | 13 | . | TRBD1 | TRBV13 | TGTGCCAGCAGCTTGGACAGGGCCTACGAGCAGTACTTC | CASSLDRAYEQYF
TRBJ2-7 | 14 | . | TRBD1 | TRBV27 | TGTGCCAGCAGGTACAGGGGCCCTCCCTACGAGCAGTACTTC | CASRYRGPPYEQYF
TRBJ2-2 | 17 | . | TRBD2 | TRBV19 | TGTGCCAGTAGTATGAGGGCGGGAGGGCCGGACACCGGGGAGCTGTTTTTT | CASSMRAGGPDTGELFF
TRBJ1-2 | 15 | . | . | TRBV6-5 | TGTGCCAGTTCTACTGCGGGGGGCGAAGTCTATGGCTACACCTTC | CASSTAGGEVYGYTF
TRBJ2-6 | 17 | . | TRBD1 | TRBV2 | TGTGCCAGCAGTGTCGGACAGGGGGAATATGGGGCCAACGTCCTGACTTTC | CASSVGQGEYGANVLTF
TRBJ2-7 | 12 | . | . | TRBV19 | TGTGCCACTCGGGGGTCCTTCTACGAGCAGTACTTC | CATRGSFYEQYF
TRBJ1-4 | 16 | . | . | TRBV5-1 | TGCGCCAGCAGCTTGGGACAGTGGGCAACTAATGAAAAACTGTTTTTT | CASSLGQWATNEKLFF
TRBJ2-7 | 13 | . | . | TRBV12-3/TRBV12-4 | TGTGCCAGCAGTTTAACAGGGACGGGCGAGCAGTACTTC | CASSLTGTGEQYF
TRBJ2-7 | 16 | . | TRBD2 | TRBV5-1 | TGCGCCAGCAGCGCCACTAGCGGGGCGGACTCCTACGAGCAGTACTTC | CASSATSGADSYEQYF